The 7 T cell receptor beta chains below were found in one sample sequenced in a study of blood T cell repertoires in COVID-19. Clones were read by immunoSEQ multiplex PCR, and TCRdb kept only the in-frame ones, dropping some. The sample lists roughly 300,000 clones, 85% to 90% occurring once. Sequencing was performed on PBMCs or T cells enriched from blood (not recorded which). These receptor sequences come from a man aged 25 to 40 who had recovered from COVID-19.

V gene TRBV28 combines with J gene TRBJ1-5; D gene uncertain. Trimming removed 8 bases from V and 5 bases from J, with 16 bases in between. The CDR3 extends over 14 amino acids. In germline, CDR1 is MDHEN, CDR2 SYDVKM. The CDR3 spells CASAALLADQPQHF. The CDR3 nucleotides are TGTGCCAGCGCCGCGCTCCTAGCGGATCAGCCCCAGCATTTT.

This chain joins TRBV6-1 and TRBJ2-1; 8 nucleotides agree with TRBD2. V gave up 0 bases and J gave up 4 bases; unmatched junction bases: 5. The CDR3 spans 16 residues. Germline CDR1 MNHNS, CDR2 SASEGT. The CDR3 nucleotides are TGTGCCAGCAGTGAAGCAGGGACTAGTGGATACAATGAGCAGTTCTTC. It yields the protein CASSEAGTSGYNEQFF.

A single count supports this clone. The gene calls are TRBV6-5 and TRBJ2-3; D gene ambiguous. With 6 bases removed from V and 1 base from J, the gap between germline ends came to 8 bases. The CDR3 runs 13 residues. Germline loops: CDR1 MNHEY, CDR2 SVGAGI. This chain's CDR3 is CASREYGTDTQYF. The CDR3 coding sequence is TGTGCCAGCAGGGAGTACGGCACAGATACGCAGTATTTT.

The chain has TRBV4-1 and TRBJ1-1; tentative D call: TRBD1 (5 bases). There are 15 residues in the CDR3. CDR1 and CDR2 (germline): MGHRA, YSYEKL. With 0 bases removed from V and 1 base from J, the gap between germline ends came to 9 bases. DNA of the CDR3: TGCGCCAGCAGCCAAGATGGGGCTGGGAACACTGAAGCTTTCTTT. It codes for CASSQDGAGNTEAFF.

This clone was detected a few times. This rearrangement joins TRBV18 to TRBJ1-6; TRBD1 matches 7 bases. Trimming removed 2 bases from V and 6 bases from J; junction bases left unmatched: 4. The germline V gene encodes CDR1 KGHSH and CDR2 LQKENI. The CDR3 consists of 15 residues. CDR3 sequence reads: CASSPDYRGNSPLHF. CDR3 coding DNA: TGTGCCAGCTCACCAGATTACAGGGGTAATTCACCCCTCCACTTT.

The rearrangement uses TRBV27 and TRBJ1-1; tentative D call: TRBD1 (5 bases). This CDR3 is 15 amino acids long. The germline V and J ends were trimmed by 5 bases and 4 bases, with 17 bases remaining between them. CDR1 and CDR2 from the germline V gene are MNHEY and SMNVEV (reference sequence). Written as DNA, the CDR3 is TGTGCCAGCAGTCTCGTTCCGGGACTCACCACTGAAGCTTTCTTT. It specifies CASSLVPGLTTEAFF.

V gene TRBV4-2 combines with J gene TRBJ1-4; possibly TRBD1 for D (6 bases). The V gene's germline CDR1 is LGHNA and CDR2 YNFKEQ. Trimming removed 0 bases from V and 8 bases from J, with 22 bases in between. The CDR3 has 18 amino acids. DNA of the CDR3: TGTGCCAGCAGCCAAGAAAGCCGGACGGACGAAGGGGGAGAAAAACTGTTTTTT. Translation: CASSQESRTDEGGEKLFF.